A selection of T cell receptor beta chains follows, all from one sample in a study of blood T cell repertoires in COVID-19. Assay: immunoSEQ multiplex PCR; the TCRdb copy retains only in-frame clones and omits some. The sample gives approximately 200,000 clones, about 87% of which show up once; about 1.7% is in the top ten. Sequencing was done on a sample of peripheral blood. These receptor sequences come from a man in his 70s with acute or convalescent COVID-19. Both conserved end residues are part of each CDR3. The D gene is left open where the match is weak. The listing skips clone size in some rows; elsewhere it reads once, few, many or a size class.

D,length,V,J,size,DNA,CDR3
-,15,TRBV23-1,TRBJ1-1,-,TGCGCCAGCAGTCAAGGACCAGGGGAAGACACTGAAGCTTTCTTT,CASSQGPGEDTEAFF
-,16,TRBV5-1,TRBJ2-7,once,TGCGCCAGCAGCTTGGCCGGGACACTCGGGTCCTACGAGCAGTACTTC,CASSLAGTLGSYEQYF
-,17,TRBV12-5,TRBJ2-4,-,TGTGCTAGTGGTTTGGATACTACAGGGATGGCCAAAAACATTCAGTACTTC,CASGLDTTGMAKNIQYF
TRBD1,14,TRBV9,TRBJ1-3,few,TGTGCCAGCAGCGTGGGACAGGGGTTAGACACCATATATTTT,CASSVGQGLDTIYF
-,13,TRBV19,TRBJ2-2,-,TGTGCCAGTAGCCCGGACTTCACCGGGGAGCTGTTTTTT,CASSPDFTGELFF
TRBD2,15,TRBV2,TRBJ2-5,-,TGTGCCAGCAGCCCCGGGACTAGCGGGAGGGAGACCCAGTACTTC,CASSPGTSGRETQYF
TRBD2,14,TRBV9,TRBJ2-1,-,TGTGCCAGCAGCGTGGGTAGCGGGAGTAGTGAGCAGTTCTTC,CASSVGSGSSEQFF
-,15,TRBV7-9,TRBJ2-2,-,TGTGCCAGCAGCTTAGGAGTCGGGAACACCGGGGAGCTGTTTTTT,CASSLGVGNTGELFF
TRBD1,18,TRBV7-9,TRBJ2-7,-,TGTGCCAGCAGACCCGGGACAGAGGCCCCCGGAGCCTACTACGAGCAGTACTTC,CASRPGTEAPGAYYEQYF
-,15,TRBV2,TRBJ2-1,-,TGTGCCAGCAGTGAACGGGGTAAGGGATACAATGAGCAGTTCTTC,CASSERGKGYNEQFF
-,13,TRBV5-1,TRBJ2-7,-,TGCGCCAGCAGCTTCCCCGGGGGTTACGAGCAGTACTTC,CASSFPGGYEQYF
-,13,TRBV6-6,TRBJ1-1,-,TGTGCCAGCAGAACTCAGGCCAACACTGAAGCTTTCTTT,CASRTQANTEAFF
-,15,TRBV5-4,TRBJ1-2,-,TGTGCCAGCAGCTTGGACGTTGACAGCCTCTATGGCTACACCTTC,CASSLDVDSLYGYTF
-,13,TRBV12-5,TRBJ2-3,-,TGTGCTAGTGGTTTGAGAGGCACAGATACGCAGTATTTT,CASGLRGTDTQYF
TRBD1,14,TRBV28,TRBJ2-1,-,TGTGCCAGCAGAGGACAGGGGGCCTCCCGTCGGGAGTTCTTC,CASRGQGASRREFF
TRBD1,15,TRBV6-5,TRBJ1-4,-,TGTGCCAGCAGGACAGGGTTGGGTGCTAATGAAAAACTGTTTTTT,CASRTGLGANEKLFF
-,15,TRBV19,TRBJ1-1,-,TGTGCCAGTAGTATAGAGGGCACGGCCTACACTGAAGCTTTCTTT,CASSIEGTAYTEAFF